This TCR beta chain was found in a study of T cell responses to AZD1222 COVID-19 vaccine. Regarding this clone: Its specificity is unknown.

The ends were cut back, 4 bases at V and 0 bases at J, with 6 bases in the middle. CDR3 length equals 13 residues. Germline CDR1 is SGHDT and CDR2 is YYEEEE. Profiling relied on immunoSEQ multiplex PCR, and the TCRdb table lists in-frame clones only, not all of them. This sample has about 210,000 clones; roughly 94% occur once, and the top ten carry over 1.5%. Study-wide results and limits: No day 14 peak samples; only post-peak repertoires were characterized. With two AZD1222 doses given, Spike-specific TCR breadth and depth both rose.

The receptor comes from an adult who received the MenACWY meningococcal vaccine as a control. The gene calls are TRBV5-6 and TRBJ2-3; D gene ambiguous. This specimen was peripheral blood, taken 28 days after the second dose of the MenACWY control vaccine. The CDR3 DNA is TGTGCCAGCAGCCTCCAGAGCACAGATACGCAGTATTTT. It encodes CASSLQSTDTQYF. Variable domain in full (rest from reference TRBV5-6 and TRBJ2-3): DAGVTQSPTHLIKTRGQQVTLRCSPKSGHDTVSWYQQALGQGPQFIFQYYEEEERQRGNFPDRFSGHQFPNYSSELNVNALLLGDSALYLCASSLQSTDTQYFGPGTRLTVL.